The clone carrying this T cell receptor (beta chain) was counted only a few times. Antigen specificity is unknown. The Oncomine TCR Beta short-read assay generated sequence data from the DNA of cultured CD4+ T cells. One entry per CDR3 protein, called by TCRdb with MiXCR from the PCR reads. The table records around 20,000 distinct CDR3 sequences, around half of them present only once. Stated treatment: roughly 10-day PBMC culture with coronavirus spike peptide pools or control peptides (ViraFEST assay). This entry is derived from a study of vaccination and CD4 T cells after COVID-19. About the research overall: Participants were vaccinated with two doses, given as either BNT162b2 or mRNA-1273 vaccine. Median time from COVID diagnosis to post-COVID sampling was over 95 days (35 to 161).

Study findings and constraints: Convalescent patients displayed spike mono-reactivity in 304 of 307 vaccine-specific clones. For convalescent patients, a median around 89% of reactive clones surfaced exclusively after vaccination.

The sample here was CD4+ T cells from blood, cultured in vitro, taken before SARS-CoV-2 vaccination. This receptor was obtained from a human donor who had recovered from COVID-19.

CDR3 in amino acids: CSASFAGGRYEQYF. The CDR3 nucleotides read TGCAGTGCTAGTTTCGCGGGAGGAAGGTACGAGCAGTACTTC. The chain is built from TRBV20-1 and TRBJ2-7, with 8 bases that match TRBD2. Looked up from germline, CDR1 is DFQATT and CDR2 is SNEGSKA (reference sequence). This CDR3 comprises 14 residues. With 3 bases clipped from V and 4 bases from J, the junction kept 8 bases outside the gene matches.